The present TCR beta chain was sequenced within a study of early T cells in non-severe SARS-CoV-2 infection. Study-wide context: From unsorted whole blood, bulk RNA was sequenced, and the chains remained unpaired. Findings and caveats of the study: A preference for anti-spike CD8 responses marked VDJdb matching, which missed private and CD4 specificities.

This clonotype was seen more than once but under ten times. The antigen remains unidentified. Attached unique molecular identifiers marked individual cDNA molecules. Each CDR3 protein is one row after TCRdb ran MiXCR on the 5' RACE reads. The table includes about 58,000 distinct CDR3 sequences, roughly 8.4% detected once. The TCR originated in an adult who was a healthcare worker with PCR-confirmed SARS-CoV-2 infection or an uninfected control (not recorded which). The sample comprised whole blood.

The CDR3 region has the DNA TGCAGTGCTAGAGAGGACGAGAACACCGGGGAGCTGTTTTTT. Translating it yields CSAREDENTGELFF. The chain uses TRBV20-1 and TRBJ2-2, with D hard to call. The V end lost 0 bases, the J end lost 1 base, and 6 bases lay between the germline ends. This CDR3 has 14 amino acids. Germline CDR1 DFQATT, CDR2 SNEGSKA (reference sequence).